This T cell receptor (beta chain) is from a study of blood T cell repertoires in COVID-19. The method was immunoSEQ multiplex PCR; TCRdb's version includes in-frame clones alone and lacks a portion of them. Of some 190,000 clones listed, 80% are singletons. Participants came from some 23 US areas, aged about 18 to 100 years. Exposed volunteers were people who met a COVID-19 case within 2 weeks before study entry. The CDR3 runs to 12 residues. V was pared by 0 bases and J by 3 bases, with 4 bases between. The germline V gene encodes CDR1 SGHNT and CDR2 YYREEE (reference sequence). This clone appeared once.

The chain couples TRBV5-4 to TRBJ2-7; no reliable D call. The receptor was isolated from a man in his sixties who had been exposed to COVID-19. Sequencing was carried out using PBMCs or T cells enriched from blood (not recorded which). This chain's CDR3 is CASSLDYYEQYF. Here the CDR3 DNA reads TGTGCCAGCAGCTTGGACTACTACGAGCAGTACTTC.